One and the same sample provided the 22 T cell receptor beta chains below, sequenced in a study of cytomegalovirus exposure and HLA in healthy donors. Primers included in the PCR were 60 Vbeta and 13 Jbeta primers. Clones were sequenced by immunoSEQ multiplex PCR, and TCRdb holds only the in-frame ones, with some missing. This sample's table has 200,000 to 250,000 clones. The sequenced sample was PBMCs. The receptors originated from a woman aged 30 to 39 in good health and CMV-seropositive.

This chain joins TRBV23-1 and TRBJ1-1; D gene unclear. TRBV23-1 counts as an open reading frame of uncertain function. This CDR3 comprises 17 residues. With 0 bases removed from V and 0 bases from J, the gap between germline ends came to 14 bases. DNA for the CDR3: TGCGCCAGCAGTCAATCGCTAGGCCGGAGAATGAACACTGAAGCTTTCTTT. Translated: CASSQSLGRRMNTEAFF.

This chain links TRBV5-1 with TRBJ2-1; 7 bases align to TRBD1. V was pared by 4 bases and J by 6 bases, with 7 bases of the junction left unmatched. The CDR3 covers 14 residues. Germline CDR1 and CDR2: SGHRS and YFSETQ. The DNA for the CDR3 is TGCGCCAGCAGCGTCCGGGACAGCCTCAATGAGCAGTTCTTC. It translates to CASSVRDSLNEQFF.

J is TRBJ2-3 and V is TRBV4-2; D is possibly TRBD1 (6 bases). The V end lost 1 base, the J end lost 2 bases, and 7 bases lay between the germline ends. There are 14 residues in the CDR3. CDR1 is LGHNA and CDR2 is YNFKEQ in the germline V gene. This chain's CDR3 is CASSQAGDTDTQYF. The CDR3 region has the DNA TGTGCCAGCAGCCAAGCAGGGGACACAGATACGCAGTATTTT.

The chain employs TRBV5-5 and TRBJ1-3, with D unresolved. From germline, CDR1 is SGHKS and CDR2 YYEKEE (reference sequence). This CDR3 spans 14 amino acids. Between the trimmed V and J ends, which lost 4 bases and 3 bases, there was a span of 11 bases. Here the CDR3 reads CASSIRVDGNTIYF. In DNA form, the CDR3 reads TGTGCCAGCAGCATCCGGGTTGATGGAAACACCATATATTTT.

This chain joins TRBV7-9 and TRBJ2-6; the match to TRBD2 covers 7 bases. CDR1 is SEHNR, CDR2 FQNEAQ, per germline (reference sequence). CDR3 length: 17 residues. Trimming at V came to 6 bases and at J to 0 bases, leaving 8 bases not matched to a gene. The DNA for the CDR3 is TGTGCCAGCAGGCCGGGAGGAGGACGCTCTGGGGCCAACGTCCTGACTTTC. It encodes CASRPGGGRSGANVLTF.

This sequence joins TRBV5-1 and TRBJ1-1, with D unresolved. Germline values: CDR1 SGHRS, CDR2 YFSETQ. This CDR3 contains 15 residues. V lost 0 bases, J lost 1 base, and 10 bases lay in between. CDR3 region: CASSLALPRNTEAFF. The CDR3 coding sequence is TGCGCCAGCAGCTTGGCCCTACCTCGGAACACTGAAGCTTTCTTT.

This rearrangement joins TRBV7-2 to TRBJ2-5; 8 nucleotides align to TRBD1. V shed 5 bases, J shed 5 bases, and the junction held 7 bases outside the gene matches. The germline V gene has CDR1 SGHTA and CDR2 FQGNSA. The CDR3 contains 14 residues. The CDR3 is CASSQRQGMETQYF. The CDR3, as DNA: TGTGCCAGCAGCCAAAGACAGGGGATGGAGACCCAGTACTTC.

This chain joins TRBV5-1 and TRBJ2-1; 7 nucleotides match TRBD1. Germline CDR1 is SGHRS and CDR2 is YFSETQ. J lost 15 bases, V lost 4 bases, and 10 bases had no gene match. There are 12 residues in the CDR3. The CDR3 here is CASSLKGQVRFF. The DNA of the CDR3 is TGCGCCAGCAGCCTTAAAGGACAGGTACGGTTCTTC.

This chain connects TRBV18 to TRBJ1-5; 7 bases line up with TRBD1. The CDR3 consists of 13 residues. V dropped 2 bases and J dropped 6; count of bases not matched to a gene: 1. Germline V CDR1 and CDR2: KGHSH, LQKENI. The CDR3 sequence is CASSPNRGQPQHF. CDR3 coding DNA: TGTGCCAGCTCACCAAACAGGGGTCAGCCCCAGCATTTT.

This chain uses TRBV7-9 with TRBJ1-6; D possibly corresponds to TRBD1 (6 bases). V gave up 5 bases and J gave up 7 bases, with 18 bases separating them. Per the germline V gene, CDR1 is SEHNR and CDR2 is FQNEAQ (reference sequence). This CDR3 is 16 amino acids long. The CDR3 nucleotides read TGTGCCAGCAGCCCGCATAAGACAGGTCACAATTCACCCCTCCACTTT. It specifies CASSPHKTGHNSPLHF.

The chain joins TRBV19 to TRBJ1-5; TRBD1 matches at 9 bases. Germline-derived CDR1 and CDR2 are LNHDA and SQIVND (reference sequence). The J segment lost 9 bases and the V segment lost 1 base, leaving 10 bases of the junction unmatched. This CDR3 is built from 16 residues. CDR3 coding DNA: TGTGCCAGTAGTATAGCTGACAGGGGGTCGGGAGCGCCCCAGCATTTT. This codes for CASSIADRGSGAPQHF.

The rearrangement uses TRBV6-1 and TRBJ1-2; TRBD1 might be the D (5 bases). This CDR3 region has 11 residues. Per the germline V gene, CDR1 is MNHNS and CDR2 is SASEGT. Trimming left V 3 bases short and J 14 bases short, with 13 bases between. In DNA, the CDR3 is TGTGCCAGCAGTGACCTCAGGGCCGTGACCTTC. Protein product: CASSDLRAVTF.

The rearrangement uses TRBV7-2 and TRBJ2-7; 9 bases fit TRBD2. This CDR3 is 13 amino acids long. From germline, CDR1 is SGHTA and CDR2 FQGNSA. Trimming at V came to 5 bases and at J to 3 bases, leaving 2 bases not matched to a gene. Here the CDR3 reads CASSMTSGYEQYF. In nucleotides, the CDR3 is TGTGCCAGCAGCATGACTAGCGGCTACGAGCAGTACTTC.

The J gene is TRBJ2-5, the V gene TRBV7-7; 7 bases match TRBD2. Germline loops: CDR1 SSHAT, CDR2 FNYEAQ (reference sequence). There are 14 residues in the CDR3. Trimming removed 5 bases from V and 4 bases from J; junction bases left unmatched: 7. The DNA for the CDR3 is TGTGCCAGCAGCCCGACTAGCTTCCTAGAGACCCAGTACTTC. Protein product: CASSPTSFLETQYF.

The CDR3, as DNA: TGTGCCAGCAGCTCGGGACAGGGAGTGAGCGTAGGTGGAAACACCATATATTTT. Amino acids: CASSSGQGVSVGGNTIYF. The rearrangement uses TRBV28 and TRBJ1-3; 9 bases are a match to TRBD1. CDR3 length: 18 residues. Germline V gene sequence: CDR1 MDHEN, CDR2 SYDVKM. J lost 3 bases, V lost 6 bases, and 15 bases had no gene match.

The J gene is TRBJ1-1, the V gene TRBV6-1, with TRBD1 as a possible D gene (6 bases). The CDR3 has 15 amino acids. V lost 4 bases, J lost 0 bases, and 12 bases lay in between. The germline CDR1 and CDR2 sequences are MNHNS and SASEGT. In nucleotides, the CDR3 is TGTGCCAGCAGTGCGACAGGTTTAATGAACACTGAAGCTTTCTTT. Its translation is CASSATGLMNTEAFF.

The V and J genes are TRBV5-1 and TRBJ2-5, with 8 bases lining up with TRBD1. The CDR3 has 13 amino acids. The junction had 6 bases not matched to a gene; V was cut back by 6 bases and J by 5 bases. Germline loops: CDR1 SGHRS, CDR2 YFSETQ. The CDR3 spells CASTRTGKETQYF. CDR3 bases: TGCGCCAGCACCAGGACAGGGAAGGAGACCCAGTACTTC.

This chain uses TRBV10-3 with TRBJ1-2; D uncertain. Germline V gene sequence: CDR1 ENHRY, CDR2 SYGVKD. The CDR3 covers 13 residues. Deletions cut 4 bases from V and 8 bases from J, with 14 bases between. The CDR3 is CAISVEGSFGYTF. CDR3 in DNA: TGTGCCATCAGTGTAGAAGGGAGCTTCGGCTACACCTTC.

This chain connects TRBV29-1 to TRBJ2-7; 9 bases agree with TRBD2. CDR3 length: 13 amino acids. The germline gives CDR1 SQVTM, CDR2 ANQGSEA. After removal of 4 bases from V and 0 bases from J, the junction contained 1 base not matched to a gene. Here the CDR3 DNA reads TGCAGCGTTGTTAGCGGGAGCTCCTACGAGCAGTACTTC. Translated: CSVVSGSSYEQYF.

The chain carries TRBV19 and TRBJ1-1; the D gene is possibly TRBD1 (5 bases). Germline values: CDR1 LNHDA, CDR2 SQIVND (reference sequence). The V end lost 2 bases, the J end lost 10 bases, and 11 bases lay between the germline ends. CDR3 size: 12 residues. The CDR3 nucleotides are TGTGCCAGTAGTATACAGGGTTCGGGAGCTTTCTTT. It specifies CASSIQGSGAFF.

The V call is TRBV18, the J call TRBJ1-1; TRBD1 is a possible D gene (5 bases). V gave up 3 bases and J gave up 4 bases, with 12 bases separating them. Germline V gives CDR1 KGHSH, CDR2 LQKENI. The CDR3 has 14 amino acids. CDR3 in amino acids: CASSPQTEITEAFF. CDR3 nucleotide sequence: TGTGCCAGCTCACCCCAGACAGAAATCACTGAAGCTTTCTTT.

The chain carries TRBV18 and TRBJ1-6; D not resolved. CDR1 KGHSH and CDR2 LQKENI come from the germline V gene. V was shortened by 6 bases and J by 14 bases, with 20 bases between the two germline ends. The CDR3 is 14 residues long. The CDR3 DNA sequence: TGTGCCAGCTCCCCAGACCTGACCGGGAATGCCCTCCACTTT. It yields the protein CASSPDLTGNALHF.